This T cell receptor beta chain was sequenced during a study of OX40 agonist ivuxolimab in advanced cancers. Looking at the study overall: Six ivuxolimab dose levels, 0.01 to 10 mg/kg, were given intravenously every 2 weeks.

This clone has just one count. The CDR3 length is 13 residues. V was trimmed by 4 bases and J by 6 bases, leaving 13 bases between them. The V gene's germline CDR1 is SGHAT and CDR2 FQNNGV. Only in-frame clones appear in the TCRdb table, and some are missing; sequencing was by immunoSEQ multiplex PCR. The data hold tens of thousands of clones, with 82% observed a single time. The TCR was taken from an adult with an advanced solid tumor such as melanoma, head and neck, liver or kidney cancer. The source was CD4+ or CD8+ T cells sorted from blood, collected in a trial of the OX40 agonist ivuxolimab. The chain recombines TRBV11-2 with TRBJ2-7, with D unclear. CDR3 sequence (DNA): TGTGCCAGCAGCTCTGGGTTGACAACCGAGCAGTACGTC. Its translation: CASSSGLTTEQYV.